This T cell receptor beta chain was profiled in a study of control samples from healthy donors and cancer patients. Germline V gene data show CDR1 as SNHLY and CDR2 as FYNNEI. V shed 6 bases and J shed 4 bases, with 8 bases lying between them. CDR3 length: 12 amino acids. Clones were read by immunoSEQ multiplex PCR, and TCRdb kept only the in-frame ones, dropping some. The table has tens of thousands of clones, about 88% seen once. The V call is TRBV2, the J call TRBJ2-3; D gene uncertain. The origin of this receptor is a man aged 65-85 years with lung cancer. The sequenced sample consisted of PBMCs. The chain's CDR3 is CASRAVADTQYF. In DNA form, the CDR3 reads TGTGCCAGCAGAGCAGTGGCAGATACGCAGTATTTT.